What follows are 11 T cell receptor beta chains derived from one specimen sequenced in a study of shared clonotypes between healthy human individuals. Sequencing used immunoSEQ multiplex PCR; TCRdb keeps in-frame clones, though not all of them. The sample gives fewer than 600,000 clones, roughly 83% of which show up once; about 13% is in the top ten. The specimen was PBMCs. These receptors all come from a woman aged 40-49 years in good health. Some clones in this sample may be carry-over from other donors' samples.

The chain employs TRBV28 and TRBJ2-7, with TRBD2 matching 8 bases. CDR3 length: 16 amino acids. Germline V gene data show CDR1 as MDHEN and CDR2 as SYDVKM. J lost 0 bases, V lost 6 bases, and 10 bases had no gene match. CDR3 sequence reads: CASRQRSGKSSYEQYF. The CDR3 DNA follows: TGTGCCAGCAGACAACGTAGCGGGAAAAGCTCCTACGAGCAGTACTTC.

CDR3 DNA sequence: TGTGCCAGCGTAGGACTAGCGGGAGGTACAGATACGCAGTATTTT. Residues: CASVGLAGGTDTQYF. The chain recombines TRBV28 with TRBJ2-3; TRBD2 matches 14 bases. The CDR3 is made up of 15 amino acids. Germline V gene lookup returns CDR1 MDHEN and CDR2 SYDVKM. With V trimmed by 8 bases and J by 3 bases, 4 bases remained unmatched.

The rearrangement joins TRBV27 to TRBJ2-5; the D is unclear. The germline V gene has CDR1 MNHEY and CDR2 SMNVEV (reference sequence). The CDR3 runs 12 residues. Trimming removed 8 bases from V and 11 bases from J, with 18 bases in between. The CDR3 DNA sequence: TGTGCCAGCGGGCGCTACCTTGTTGAGCAGTACTTC. Translated, it gives CASGRYLVEQYF.

The chain is built from TRBV28 and TRBJ2-1, with 13 bases identical to TRBD2. This CDR3 is 19 amino acids long. Germline CDR1 reads MDHEN; CDR2 reads SYDVKM. V gave up 3 bases and J gave up 1 base; unmatched junction bases: 9. This CDR3 reads CASSFPLAGGPVSYNEQFF. The CDR3 region has the DNA TGTGCCAGCAGTTTTCCACTAGCGGGAGGGCCTGTGTCCTACAATGAGCAGTTCTTC.

The count of this clone is one. The sample contains more than one DNA sequence encoding this CDR3. The chain is built from TRBV7-2 and TRBJ2-7; tentative D call: TRBD2 (6 bases). The V end lost 1 base, the J end lost 0 bases, and 10 bases lay between the germline ends. This CDR3 comprises 15 residues. Germline loops: CDR1 SGHTA, CDR2 FQGNSA. The CDR3 nucleotides read TGTGCCAGCAGCTTAGTAGCCGGGGGCTCCTACGAGCAGTACTTC. Its translation is CASSLVAGGSYEQYF. Together with reference TRBV7-2 and TRBJ2-7, the CDR3 gives the full variable domain: GAGVSQSPSNKVTEKGKDVELRCDPISGHTALYWYRQSLGQGLEFLIYFQGNSAPDKSGLPSDRFSAERTGGSVSTLTIQRTQQEDSAVYLCASSLVAGGSYEQYFGPGTRLTVT.

The chain recombines TRBV30 with TRBJ2-7; D may be TRBD1 or TRBD2 (5 bases each). Germline V gives CDR1 GTSNPN, CDR2 SVGIG (reference sequence). Deletions cut 3 bases from V and 0 bases from J, with 12 bases between. The CDR3 runs 14 residues. The CDR3 DNA reads as TGTGCCTGGAGGACCGGGGCCCACTCCTACGAGCAGTACTTC. Its protein is CAWRTGAHSYEQYF.

This rearrangement joins TRBV28 to TRBJ1-2; 7 bases agree with TRBD1. Trimming took 5 bases from V and 4 from J; bases not matched to a gene: 13. Germline V gene sequence: CDR1 MDHEN, CDR2 SYDVKM. This CDR3 comprises 16 residues. The CDR3 sequence: CASSRPGDSSPYGYTF. The CDR3 DNA sequence: TGTGCCAGCAGTCGACCGGGGGACAGTTCCCCCTATGGCTACACCTTC.

This clone was detected a few times. The J gene is TRBJ1-2, the V gene TRBV28; 8 bases map to TRBD1. With V trimmed by 5 bases and J by 7 bases, 3 bases remained unmatched. Germline CDR1 and CDR2: MDHEN and SYDVKM. The CDR3 is 12 residues long. The CDR3 sequence is CASSPGQGGYTF. The CDR3 DNA is TGTGCCAGCAGTCCTGGACAGGGTGGCTACACCTTC.

The chain carries TRBV2 and TRBJ2-5; a weak D match, TRBD2 (6 bases). Germline values: CDR1 SNHLY, CDR2 FYNNEI. This CDR3 spans 14 amino acids. Trimming took 6 bases from V and 5 from J, leaving 16 bases between them. Written as DNA, the CDR3 is TGTGCCAGCAGGGGGGGATTAGTATCGGAGACCCAGTACTTC. Amino acid sequence: CASRGGLVSETQYF.

CDR3 coding DNA: TGTAGTACAGGGTACGAGCAGTACTTC. It codes for CSTGYEQYF. The chain uses TRBV28 and TRBJ2-7, with D perhaps matching TRBD1 (6 bases). The germline V gene encodes CDR1 MDHEN and CDR2 SYDVKM. This CDR3 contains 9 residues.

V gene TRBV4-1 combines with J gene TRBJ2-5, with D perhaps TRBD1 (6 bases). Germline assignment: CDR1 MGHRA and CDR2 YSYEKL. V shed 4 bases and J shed 2 bases, with 11 bases lying between them. The CDR3 totals 14 residues. The CDR3 here is CASSRTGTQETQYF. CDR3 DNA sequence: TGCGCCAGCAGCCGAACCGGGACACAAGAGACCCAGTACTTC.